This is a list of T cell receptor beta chains from one sample in a study of blood T cells in healthy people across ages. One entry per CDR3 protein results from TCRdb running MiXCR on the 5' RACE reads. The sample records approximately 1.5 million distinct CDR3 sequences, roughly 30% being singletons. The sequenced sample was blood. The source of these receptors is a woman in her 30s in good health. Each CDR3 is given with its conserved first and last residue. The D gene is left open where the match is weak. Clone size is shown for a subset of rows, as once, few, many or a class of expanded clone.

TRBV12-3/TRBV12-4,NA,TRBJ1-2,NA,CASLGCNGYTF,TGTGCCAGCTTAGGGTGTAATGGCTACACCTTC
TRBV20-1,NA,TRBJ2-3,few,CSASLTGEVTDTQYF,TGCAGTGCTAGTCTCACAGGGGAGGTCACAGATACGCAGTATTTT
TRBV28,NA,TRBJ2-7,many,CASSFGLEQYF,TGTGCCAGCAGTTTTGGGCTCGAGCAGTACTTC
TRBV4-1,NA,TRBJ2-1,NA,CASSQEGAYYNEQFF,TGCGCCAGCAGCCAAGAGGGGGCCTATTACAATGAGCAGTTCTTC
TRBV20-1,TRBD2,TRBJ2-5,NA,CSAWTGAILAGGYNEQYF,TGCAGTGCCTGGACAGGGGCGATACTAGCGGGAGGGTACAATGAGCAGTACTTC
TRBV5-1,NA,TRBJ1-2,NA,CASSLTTGSLSYGYTF,TGCGCCAGCAGCTTGACGACAGGCAGCCTTAGCTATGGCTACACCTTC
TRBV5-1,TRBD2,TRBJ2-4,NA,CASSQGLAGVGGNIQYF,TGCGCCAGCAGCCAGGGACTAGCGGGAGTTGGCGGTAACATTCAGTACTTC
TRBV29-1,NA,TRBJ1-5,few,CSVEGVSGQPQHF,TGCAGCGTTGAAGGGGTGAGTGGTCAGCCCCAGCATTTT
TRBV20-1,TRBD1,TRBJ1-1,NA,CSARGTDSFKEAFF,TGCAGTGCTAGGGGGACAGACAGCTTTAAAGAAGCTTTCTTT
TRBV29-1,NA,TRBJ2-1,many,CSVVNADRRRNEQFF,TGCAGCGTTGTGAACGCTGACCGAAGAAGGAATGAGCAGTTCTTC
TRBV7-9,NA,TRBJ2-7,NA,CASSLEGWGAGSYEQYF,TGTGCCAGCAGCTTAGAAGGTTGGGGGGCGGGTTCCTACGAGCAGTACTTC
TRBV12-3/TRBV12-4,NA,TRBJ2-4,few,CASSLSRVAKNIQYF,TGTGCCAGCAGTTTATCCAGGGTAGCCAAAAACATTCAGTACTTC
TRBV4-1,NA,TRBJ1-5,NA,CASSNGGVEAQHF,TGCGCCAGCAGTAATGGGGGTGTAGAGGCCCAGCATTTT
TRBV28,TRBD2,TRBJ2-3,NA,CASTTPLAGGSDTQYF,TGTGCCAGCACGACGCCACTAGCGGGAGGGTCGGATACGCAGTATTTT
TRBV28,NA,TRBJ2-7,once,CASSLGDWISYEQYF,TGCGCCAGCAGTTTAGGGGACTGGATCTCCTACGAGCAGTACTTC
TRBV20-1,NA,TRBJ1-1,NA,CSASLTGTTGAFF,TGCAGTGCATCTTTGACGGGAACGACTGGAGCTTTCTTT
TRBV5-1,TRBD1,TRBJ2-7,few,CASRRDREYYEQYF,TGCGCCAGCAGACGGGACAGGGAGTACTACGAGCAGTACTTC
TRBV7-9,NA,TRBJ1-1,NA,CASSFSKGLNTEAFF,TGTGCCAGCAGCTTTTCGAAGGGCTTGAACACTGAAGCTTTCTTT
TRBV20-1,TRBD2,TRBJ2-3,NA,CSAYPLEGGRVDTQYF,TGCAGTGCTTACCCTCTTGAGGGCGGGAGAGTAGATACGCAGTATTTT
TRBV27,NA,TRBJ2-7,NA,CASRIAEAYEQYF,TGTGCCAGCAGAATAGCGGAAGCCTACGAGCAGTACTTC
TRBV6-2/TRBV6-3,TRBD2,TRBJ2-5,NA,CASRETSGSGETQYF,TGTGCCAGCAGAGAAACTAGCGGGAGTGGGGAGACCCAGTACTTC
TRBV5-1,NA,TRBJ2-5,NA,CASSLGGRVQETQYF,TGCGCCAGTAGCTTGGGGGGACGGGTACAAGAGACCCAGTACTTC
TRBV11-2,NA,TRBJ2-1,NA,CASTPMAGAFYNEQFF,TGTGCCAGCACACCTATGGCGGGGGCTTTCTACAATGAGCAGTTCTTC
TRBV5-6,TRBD2,TRBJ2-3,many,CASSQGLASDTQYF,TGTGCCAGCAGCCAGGGACTAGCGTCCGATACGCAGTATTTT
TRBV6-1,NA,TRBJ1-2,few,CASSEGLRRSNYGYTF,TGTGCCAGCAGTGAAGGGCTACGCCGAAGCAACTATGGCTACACCTTC
TRBV6-1,NA,TRBJ1-6,few,CASRGGLSYNSPLHF,TGTGCCAGCAGAGGAGGCCTCTCCTATAATTCACCCCTCCACTTT
TRBV7-9,TRBD1,TRBJ2-5,few,CASSRIGTAPLGETQYF,TGTGCCAGCAGCCGAATTGGGACAGCTCCACTCGGGGAGACCCAGTACTTC